This TCR beta chain emerged from a study of T cell changes during pregnancy in multiple sclerosis. Germline V gene lookup returns CDR1 GTSNPN and CDR2 SVGIG (reference sequence). The CDR3 covers 14 residues. V was pared by 8 bases and J by 10 bases, with 10 bases of the junction left unmatched. Here immunoSEQ multiplex PCR was the method, and the copy in TCRdb shows in-frame clones only, minus some. The repertoire consists of tens of thousands of clones, with more than 90% occurring once and the leading ten covering under 2%. The chain recombines TRBV30 with TRBJ2-3, with 15 bases lining up with TRBD2. The clonotype was recovered from a female donor in good health, enrolled as a control in a pregnancy study. Sample: CD4+ T cells from peripheral blood mononuclear cells, taken after pregnancy. CDR3 nucleotide sequence: TGTGCCCGCGGACTAGCGGGAGGGGGCCCATCGCAGTATTTT. Translating gives CARGLAGGGPSQYF. Full variable domain (outside the CDR3, taken from reference TRBV30 and TRBJ2-3): SQTIHQWPATLVQPVGSPLSLECTVEGTSNPNLYWYRQAAGRGLQLLFYSVGIGQISSEVPQNLSASRPQDRQFILSSKKLLLSDSGFYLCARGLAGGGPSQYFGPGTRLTVL.